The clone carrying this T cell receptor (beta chain) was seen more than once but under ten times. Its antigen remains unknown. TCRdb recomputed calls from the reads with MiXCR, one row per CDR3 protein. The table lists some 20,000 distinct CDR3 sequences, approximately 39% of them singletons, with around 96% in the top ten. The data were taken from a study of T cell repertoires in cytomegalovirus infection. Study context: Recently identified HLA-C-restricted CMV epitopes were used, and well-studied HLA-B-restricted CMV epitopes were used as well. It was the public TCR beta signatures that indicated both CMV infection and matching HLA type.

V was shortened by 6 bases and J by 0 bases, with 6 bases between the two germline ends. The CDR3 is 14 residues long. CDR1 and CDR2 from the germline V gene are SEHNR and FQNEAQ (reference sequence). Findings and caveats of the study: HLA-C-restricted CMV clonotypes gave the most frequent clonotype in two of eight donors. There were carriers of CMV plus the relevant HLA, and cumulative public TCR beta family frequency identified them.

The sequenced sample was CD8+ T cells from cultured PBMCs, obtained from culture after CMV antigen stimulation. This clonotype was obtained from a human donor in good health (CMV status not recorded). Some clones in this sample may be carry-over from other donors' samples. The chain joins TRBV7-9 to TRBJ2-6; D ambiguous. CDR3 sequence: CASRIGSGANVLTF. In DNA form, the CDR3 reads TGTGCCAGCAGGATTGGCTCTGGGGCCAACGTCCTGACTTTC.